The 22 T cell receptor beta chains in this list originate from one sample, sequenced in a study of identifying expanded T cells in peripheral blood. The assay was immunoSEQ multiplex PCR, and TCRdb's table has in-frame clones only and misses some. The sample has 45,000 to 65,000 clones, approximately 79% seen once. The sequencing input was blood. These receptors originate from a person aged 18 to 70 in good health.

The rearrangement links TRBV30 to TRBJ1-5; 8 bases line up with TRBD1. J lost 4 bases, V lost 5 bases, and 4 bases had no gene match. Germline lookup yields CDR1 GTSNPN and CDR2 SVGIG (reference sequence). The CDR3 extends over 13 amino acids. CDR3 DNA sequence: TGTGCCTGGGACACAGGGGGGAATCAGCCCCAGCATTTT. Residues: CAWDTGGNQPQHF.

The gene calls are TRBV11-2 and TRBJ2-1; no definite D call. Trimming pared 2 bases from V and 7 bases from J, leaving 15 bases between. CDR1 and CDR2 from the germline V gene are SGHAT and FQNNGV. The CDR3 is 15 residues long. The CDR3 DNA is TGTGCCAGCAGCTTATACAACGGGCCTAGGAATGAGCAGTTCTTC. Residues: CASSLYNGPRNEQFF.

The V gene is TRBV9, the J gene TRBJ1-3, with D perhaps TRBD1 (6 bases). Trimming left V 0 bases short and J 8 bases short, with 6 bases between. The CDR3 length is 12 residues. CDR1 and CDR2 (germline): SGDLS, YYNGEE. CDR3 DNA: TGTGCCAGCAGCGTAGACAGGGACACCATATATTTT. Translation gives CASSVDRDTIYF.

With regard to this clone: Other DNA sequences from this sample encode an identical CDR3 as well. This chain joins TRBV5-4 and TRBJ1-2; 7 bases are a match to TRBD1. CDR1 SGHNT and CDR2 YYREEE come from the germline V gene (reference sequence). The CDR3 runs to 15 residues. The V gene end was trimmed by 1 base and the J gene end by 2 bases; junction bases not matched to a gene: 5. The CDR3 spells CASSLNRGQNYGYTF. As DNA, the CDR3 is TGTGCCAGCAGCTTGAACAGGGGTCAAAACTATGGCTACACCTTC. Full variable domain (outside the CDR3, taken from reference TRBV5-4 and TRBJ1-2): ETGVTQSPTHLIKTRGQQVTLRCSSQSGHNTVSWYQQALGQGPQFIFQYYREEENGRGNFPPRFSGLQFPNYSSELNVNALELDDSALYLCASSLNRGQNYGYTFGSGTRLTVV.

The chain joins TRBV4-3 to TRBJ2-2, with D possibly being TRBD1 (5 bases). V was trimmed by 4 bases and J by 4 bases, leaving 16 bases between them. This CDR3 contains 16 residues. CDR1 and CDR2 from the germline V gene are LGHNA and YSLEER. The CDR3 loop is CASSPQGAGPTGELFF. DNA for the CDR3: TGCGCCAGCAGCCCCCAAGGAGCAGGGCCCACCGGGGAGCTGTTTTTT.

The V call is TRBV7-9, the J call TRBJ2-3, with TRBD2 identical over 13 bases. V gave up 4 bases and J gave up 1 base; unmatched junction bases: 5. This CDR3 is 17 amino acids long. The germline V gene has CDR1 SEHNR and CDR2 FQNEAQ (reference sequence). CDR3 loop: CASSSTSGRAGTDTQYF. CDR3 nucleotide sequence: TGTGCCAGCAGCTCTACTAGCGGGAGGGCGGGCACAGATACGCAGTATTTT. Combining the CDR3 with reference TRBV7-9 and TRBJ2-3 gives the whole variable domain DTGVSQNPRHKITKRGQNVTFRCDPISEHNRLYWYRQTLGQGPEFLTYFQNEAQLEKSRLLSDRFSAERPKGSFSTLEIQRTEQGDSAMYLCASSSTSGRAGTDTQYFGPGTRLTVL.

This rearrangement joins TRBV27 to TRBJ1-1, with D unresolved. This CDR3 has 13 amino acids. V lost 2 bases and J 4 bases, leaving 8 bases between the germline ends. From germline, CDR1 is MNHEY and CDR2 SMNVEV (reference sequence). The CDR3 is CASSLRSTTEAFF. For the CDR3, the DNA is TGTGCCAGCAGTTTAAGATCCACCACTGAAGCTTTCTTT.

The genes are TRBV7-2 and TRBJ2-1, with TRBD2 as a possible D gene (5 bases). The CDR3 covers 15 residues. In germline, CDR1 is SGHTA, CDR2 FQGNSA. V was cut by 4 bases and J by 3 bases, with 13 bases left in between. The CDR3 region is CASSWNSGLYNEQFF. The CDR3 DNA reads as TGTGCCAGCAGCTGGAATAGTGGACTCTACAATGAGCAGTTCTTC.

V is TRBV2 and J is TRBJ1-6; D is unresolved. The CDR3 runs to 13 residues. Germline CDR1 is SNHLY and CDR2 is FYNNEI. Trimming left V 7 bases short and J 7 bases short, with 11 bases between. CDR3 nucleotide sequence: TGTGCCAGCATACTGACGGGGAATTCACCCCTCCACTTT. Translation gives CASILTGNSPLHF.

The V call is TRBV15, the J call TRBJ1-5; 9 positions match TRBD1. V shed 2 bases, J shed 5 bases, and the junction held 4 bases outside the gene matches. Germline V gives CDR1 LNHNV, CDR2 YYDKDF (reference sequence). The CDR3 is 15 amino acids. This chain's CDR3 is CATSRYRGRDQPQHF. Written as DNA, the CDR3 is TGTGCCACCAGCAGATACAGGGGGCGCGATCAGCCCCAGCATTTT.

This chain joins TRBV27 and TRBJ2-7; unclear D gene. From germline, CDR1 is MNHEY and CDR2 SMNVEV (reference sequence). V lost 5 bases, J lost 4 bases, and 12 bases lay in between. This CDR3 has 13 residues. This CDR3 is CASSRSNPYEQYF. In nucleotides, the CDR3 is TGTGCCAGCAGTAGGTCCAATCCTTACGAGCAGTACTTC.

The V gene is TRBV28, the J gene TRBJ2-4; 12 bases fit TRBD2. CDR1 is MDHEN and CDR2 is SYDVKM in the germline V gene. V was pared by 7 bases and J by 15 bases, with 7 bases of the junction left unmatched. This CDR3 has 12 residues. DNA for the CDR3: TGTGCCAGCACCTACGGACTAGCGGGGTTGTACTTC. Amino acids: CASTYGLAGLYF.

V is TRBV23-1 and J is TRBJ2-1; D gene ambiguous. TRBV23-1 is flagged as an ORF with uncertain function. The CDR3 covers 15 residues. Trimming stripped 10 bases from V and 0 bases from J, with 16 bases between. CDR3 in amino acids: CATKTCASSYNEQFF. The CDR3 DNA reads TGCGCCACCAAGACTTGTGCCAGCTCCTACAATGAGCAGTTCTTC.

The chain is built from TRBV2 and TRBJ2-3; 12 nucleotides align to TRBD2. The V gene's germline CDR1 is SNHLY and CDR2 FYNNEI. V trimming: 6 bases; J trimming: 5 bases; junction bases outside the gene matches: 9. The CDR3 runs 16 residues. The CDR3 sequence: CASSAGLAGRLDTQYF. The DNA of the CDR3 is TGTGCCAGCAGCGCCGGACTAGCGGGGAGACTAGATACGCAGTATTTT.

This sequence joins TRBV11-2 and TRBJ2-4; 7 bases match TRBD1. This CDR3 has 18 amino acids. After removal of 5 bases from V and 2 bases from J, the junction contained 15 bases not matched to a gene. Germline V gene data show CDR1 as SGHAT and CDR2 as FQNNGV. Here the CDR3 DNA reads TGTGCCAGCAGCCGGAACCCCACAGGGGACATTACCAAAAACATTCAGTACTTC. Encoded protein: CASSRNPTGDITKNIQYF.

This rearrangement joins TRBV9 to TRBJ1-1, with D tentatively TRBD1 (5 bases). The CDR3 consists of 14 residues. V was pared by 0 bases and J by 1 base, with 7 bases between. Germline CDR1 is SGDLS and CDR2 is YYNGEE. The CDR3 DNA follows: TGTGCCAGCAGCGTAGGACAGAAGAACACTGAAGCTTTCTTT. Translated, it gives CASSVGQKNTEAFF.

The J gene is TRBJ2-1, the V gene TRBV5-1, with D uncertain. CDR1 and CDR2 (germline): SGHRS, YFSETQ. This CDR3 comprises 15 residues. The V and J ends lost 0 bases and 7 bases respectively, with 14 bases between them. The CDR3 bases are TGCGCCAGCAGCTTGGGAGGCCGGTGGGGAAATGAGCAGTTCTTC. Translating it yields CASSLGGRWGNEQFF.

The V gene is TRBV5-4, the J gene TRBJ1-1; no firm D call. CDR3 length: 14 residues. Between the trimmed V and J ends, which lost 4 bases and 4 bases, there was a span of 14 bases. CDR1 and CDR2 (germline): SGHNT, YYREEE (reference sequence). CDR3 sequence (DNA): TGTGCCAGCAGCGATCGGGGATCTCGCACTGAAGCTTTCTTT. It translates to CASSDRGSRTEAFF. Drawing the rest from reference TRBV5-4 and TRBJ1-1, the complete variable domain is ETGVTQSPTHLIKTRGQQVTLRCSSQSGHNTVSWYQQALGQGPQFIFQYYREEENGRGNFPPRFSGLQFPNYSSELNVNALELDDSALYLCASSDRGSRTEAFFGQGTRLTVV.

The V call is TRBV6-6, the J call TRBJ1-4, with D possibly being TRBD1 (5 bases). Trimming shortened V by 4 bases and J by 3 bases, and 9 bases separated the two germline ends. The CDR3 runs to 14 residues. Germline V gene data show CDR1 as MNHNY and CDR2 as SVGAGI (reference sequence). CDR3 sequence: CASSWGKANEKLFF. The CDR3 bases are TGTGCCAGCAGTTGGGGGAAGGCTAATGAAAAACTGTTTTTT.

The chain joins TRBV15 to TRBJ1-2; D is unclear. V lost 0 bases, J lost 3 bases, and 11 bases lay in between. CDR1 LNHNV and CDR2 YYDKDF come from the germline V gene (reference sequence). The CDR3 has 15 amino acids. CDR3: CATSRDGGRDYGYTF. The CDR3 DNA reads TGTGCCACCAGCAGAGACGGAGGGCGGGACTATGGCTACACCTTC.

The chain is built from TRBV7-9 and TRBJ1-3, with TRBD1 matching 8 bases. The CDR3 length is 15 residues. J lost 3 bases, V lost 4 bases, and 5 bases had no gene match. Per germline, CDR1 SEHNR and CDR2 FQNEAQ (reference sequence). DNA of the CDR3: TGTGCCAGCAGCTCCGGACAGGGAGGTGGAAACACCATATATTTT. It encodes CASSSGQGGGNTIYF.

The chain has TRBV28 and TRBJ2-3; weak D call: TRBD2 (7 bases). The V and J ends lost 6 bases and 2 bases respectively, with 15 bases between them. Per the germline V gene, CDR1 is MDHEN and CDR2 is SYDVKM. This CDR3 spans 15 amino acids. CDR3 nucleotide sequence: TGTGCCAGCAGCCCCGGGGGGCGGGACACAGATACGCAGTATTTT. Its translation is CASSPGGRDTDTQYF. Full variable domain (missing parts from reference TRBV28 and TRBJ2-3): DVKVTQSSRYLVKRTGEKVFLECVQDMDHENMFWYRQDPGLGLRLIYFSYDVKMKEKGDIPEGYSVSREKKERFSLILESASTNQTSMYLCASSPGGRDTDTQYFGPGTRLTVL.